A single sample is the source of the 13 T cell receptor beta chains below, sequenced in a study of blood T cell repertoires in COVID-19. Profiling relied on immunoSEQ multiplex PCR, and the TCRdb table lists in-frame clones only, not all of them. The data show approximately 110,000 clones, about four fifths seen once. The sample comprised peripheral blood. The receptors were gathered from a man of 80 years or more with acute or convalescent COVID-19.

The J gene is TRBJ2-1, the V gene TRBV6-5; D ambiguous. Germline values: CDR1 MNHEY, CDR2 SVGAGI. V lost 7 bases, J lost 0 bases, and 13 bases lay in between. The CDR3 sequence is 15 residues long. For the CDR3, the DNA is TGTGCCAGCAAGAGCACCTGGAGCTCCTACAATGAGCAGTTCTTC. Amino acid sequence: CASKSTWSSYNEQFF.

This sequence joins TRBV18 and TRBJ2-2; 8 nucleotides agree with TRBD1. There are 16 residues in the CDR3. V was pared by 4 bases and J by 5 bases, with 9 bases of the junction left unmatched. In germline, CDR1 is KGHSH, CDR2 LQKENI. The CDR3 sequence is CASSRTTGAGTGELFF. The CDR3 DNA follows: TGTGCCAGCTCACGAACGACAGGGGCGGGTACCGGGGAGCTGTTTTTT.

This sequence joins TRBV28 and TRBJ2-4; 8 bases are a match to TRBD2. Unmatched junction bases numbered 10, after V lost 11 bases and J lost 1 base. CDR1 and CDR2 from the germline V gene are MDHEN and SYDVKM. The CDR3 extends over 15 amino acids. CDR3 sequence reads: CASLTGGTAKNIQYF. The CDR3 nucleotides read TGTGCCTCCCTTACGGGAGGGACGGCCAAAAACATTCAGTACTTC.

CDR3 DNA: TGTGCCAGCAGCCCAGGGACGGCAGGGGATAGCAATCAGCCCCAGCATTTT. It specifies CASSPGTAGDSNQPQHF. The genes are TRBV7-9 and TRBJ1-5; TRBD1 is a possible D gene (6 bases). V was pared by 5 bases and J by 0 bases, with 17 bases between. The CDR3 contains 17 residues. Germline CDR1 SEHNR, CDR2 FQNEAQ (reference sequence).

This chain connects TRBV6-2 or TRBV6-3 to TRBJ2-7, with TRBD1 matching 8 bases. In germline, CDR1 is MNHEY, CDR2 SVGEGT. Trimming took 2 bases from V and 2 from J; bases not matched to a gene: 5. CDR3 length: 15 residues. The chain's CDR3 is CASSYLGTGAYEQYF. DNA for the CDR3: TGTGCCAGCAGTTACCTTGGGACAGGCGCCTACGAGCAGTACTTC.

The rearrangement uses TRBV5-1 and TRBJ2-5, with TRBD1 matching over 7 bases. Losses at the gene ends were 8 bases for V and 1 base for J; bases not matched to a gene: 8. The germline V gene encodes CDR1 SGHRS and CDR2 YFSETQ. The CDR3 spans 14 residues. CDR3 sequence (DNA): TGCGCCAGTTCCCCGGGACAGCCCCAAGAGACCCAGTACTTC. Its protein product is CASSPGQPQETQYF.

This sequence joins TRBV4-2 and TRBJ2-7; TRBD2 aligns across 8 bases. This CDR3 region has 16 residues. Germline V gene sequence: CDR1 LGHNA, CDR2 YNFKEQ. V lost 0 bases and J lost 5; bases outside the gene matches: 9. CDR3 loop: CASSQDLAGGTDEQYF. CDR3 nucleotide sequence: TGTGCCAGCAGCCAAGATCTAGCGGGCGGTACGGACGAGCAGTACTTC.

The chain's CDR3 is CASGPNGTGMFQPQHF. DNA for the CDR3: TGTGCTAGTGGGCCCAACGGGACAGGGATGTTCCAGCCCCAGCATTTT. The chain has TRBV12-5 and TRBJ1-5; 9 nucleotides align to TRBD1. The CDR3 has 16 residues. CDR1 and CDR2 (germline): LGHNT, FRNRAP. V shed 6 bases, J shed 7 bases, and the junction held 13 bases outside the gene matches.

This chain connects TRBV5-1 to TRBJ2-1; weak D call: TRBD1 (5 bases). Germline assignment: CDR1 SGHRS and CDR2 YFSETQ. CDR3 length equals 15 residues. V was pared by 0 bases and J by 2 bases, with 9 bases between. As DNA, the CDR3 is TGCGCCAGCAGCTTGGTGGCAGGGACCTACAATGAGCAGTTCTTC. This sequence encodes CASSLVAGTYNEQFF.

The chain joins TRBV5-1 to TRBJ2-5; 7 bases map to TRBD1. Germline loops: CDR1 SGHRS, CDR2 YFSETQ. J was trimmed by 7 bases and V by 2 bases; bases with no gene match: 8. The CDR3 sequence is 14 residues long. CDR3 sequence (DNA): TGCGCCAGCAGCTTACAGGGGAGCGGCGGGACCCAGTACTTC. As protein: CASSLQGSGGTQYF.

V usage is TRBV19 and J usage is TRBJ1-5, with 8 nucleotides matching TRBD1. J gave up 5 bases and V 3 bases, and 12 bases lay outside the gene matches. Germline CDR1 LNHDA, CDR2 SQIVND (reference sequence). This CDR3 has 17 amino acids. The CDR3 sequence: CASSIEGQGGFDQPQHF. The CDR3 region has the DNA TGTGCCAGTAGTATTGAAGGACAGGGAGGGTTTGATCAGCCCCAGCATTTT.

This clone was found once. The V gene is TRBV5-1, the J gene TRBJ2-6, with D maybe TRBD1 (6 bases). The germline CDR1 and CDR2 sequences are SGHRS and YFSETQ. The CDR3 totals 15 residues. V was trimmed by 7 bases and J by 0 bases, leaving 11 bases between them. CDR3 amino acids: CASRGQFSGANVLTF. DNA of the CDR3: TGCGCCAGCCGAGGACAGTTCTCTGGGGCCAACGTCCTGACTTTC. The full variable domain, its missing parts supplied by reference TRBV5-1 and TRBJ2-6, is KAGVTQTPRYLIKTRGQQVTLSCSPISGHRSVSWYQQTPGQGLQFLFEYFSETQRNKGNFPGRFSGRQFSNSRSEMNVSTLELGDSALYLCASRGQFSGANVLTFGAGSRLTVL.

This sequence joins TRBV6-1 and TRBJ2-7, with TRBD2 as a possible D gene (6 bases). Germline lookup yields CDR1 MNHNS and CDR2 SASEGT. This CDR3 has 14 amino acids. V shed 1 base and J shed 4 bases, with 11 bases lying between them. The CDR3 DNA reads TGTGCCAGCAGTGAAGATCCCCGGGGGTACGAGCAGTACTTC. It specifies CASSEDPRGYEQYF.